This TCR beta chain was obtained from a study of shared clonotypes between healthy human individuals. Study background: Two women and three men aged 18 to 49 served as donors.

This CDR3 contains 20 residues. Germline loops: CDR1 SGDLS, CDR2 YYNGEE. J was trimmed by 4 bases and V by 3 bases; bases with no gene match: 21. CD45RO-negative, CCR7-selected cells formed the naive CD8 fraction, which excluded terminally differentiated effector memory CD45RA+ cells. With respect to this clone: The antigen remains undetermined.

General observations from the study: Non-shared clonotypes had lower generation probabilities than those shared by all four donors. There were few donors, and this limited the genetic and exposure-history diversity represented.

At a deep level, the assay was run. Sequenced by immunoSEQ multiplex PCR; TCRdb stores in-frame clones only, minus some. The profile covers some 740,000 clones, with roughly 92% appearing a single time and 20% to 30% taken by the ten largest. This clonotype originated in a young man in good health. The rearrangement links TRBV9 to TRBJ2-3; 9 bases are shared with TRBD2. Sequencing input: naive CD8+ T cells sorted from blood. CDR3: CASSANPRADTSGPADTQYF. The CDR3 DNA sequence: TGTGCCAGCAGCGCAAATCCCCGGGCCGATACTAGCGGGCCTGCAGATACGCAGTATTTT. The full variable domain, its missing parts supplied by reference TRBV9 and TRBJ2-3, is DSGVTQTPKHLITATGQRVTLRCSPRSGDLSVYWYQQSLDQGLQFLIQYYNGEERAKGNILERFSAQQFPDLHSELNLSSLELGDSALYFCASSANPRADTSGPADTQYFGPGTRLTVL.